The subject of this entry is one T cell receptor beta chain. Its antigen remains unknown. This sample is drawn from a study of T cells in Graves' hyperthyroidism and ophthalmopathy. Notes on the study in general: Expanded thyroid clonotypes (above 0.001) were mostly also found in blood.

Amplification of TCR beta CDR3 regions was performed using RNA transcripts as template. First-round RT-PCR targeting the TCR CDR3 was performed with the HTBI primer set. In TCRdb, the multiplex PCR reads were re-called with MiXCR into one record per CDR3 protein. Among 85,000 to 110,000 distinct CDR3 sequences listed, 45% to 50% were seen once. Diagnosis rested on symptoms, serum thyroxine and TRAb, thyroid ultrasound, and orbital computed tomography. CDR1 is KGHDR and CDR2 is SFDVKD in the germline V gene. The CDR3 contains 19 residues. V dropped 4 bases and J dropped 4; count of bases not matched to a gene: 16.

The specimen was blood. This sequence originates from a man aged 40-55 years with Graves' hyperthyroidism. This chain uses TRBV24-1 with TRBJ2-3; 10 bases are shared with TRBD1. The CDR3 sequence is CATSEPGQSRQGAADTQYF. DNA of the CDR3: TGTGCCACCAGTGAACCTGGACAGTCCCGACAGGGGGCTGCAGATACGCAGTATTTT.